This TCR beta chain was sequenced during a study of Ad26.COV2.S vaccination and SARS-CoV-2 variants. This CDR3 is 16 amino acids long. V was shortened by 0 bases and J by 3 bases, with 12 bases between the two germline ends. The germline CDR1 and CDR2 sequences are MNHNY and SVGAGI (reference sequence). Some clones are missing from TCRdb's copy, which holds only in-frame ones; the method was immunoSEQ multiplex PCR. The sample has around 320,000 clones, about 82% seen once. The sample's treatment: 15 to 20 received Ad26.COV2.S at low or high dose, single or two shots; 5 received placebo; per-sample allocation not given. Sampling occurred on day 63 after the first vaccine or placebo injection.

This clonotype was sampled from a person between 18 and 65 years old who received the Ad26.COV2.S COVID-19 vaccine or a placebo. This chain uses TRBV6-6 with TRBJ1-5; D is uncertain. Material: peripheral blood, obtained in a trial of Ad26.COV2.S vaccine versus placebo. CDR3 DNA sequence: TGTGCCAGCAGTTACTCGGGCGACCTCCCCAATCAGCCCCAGCATTTT. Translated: CASSYSGDLPNQPQHF.